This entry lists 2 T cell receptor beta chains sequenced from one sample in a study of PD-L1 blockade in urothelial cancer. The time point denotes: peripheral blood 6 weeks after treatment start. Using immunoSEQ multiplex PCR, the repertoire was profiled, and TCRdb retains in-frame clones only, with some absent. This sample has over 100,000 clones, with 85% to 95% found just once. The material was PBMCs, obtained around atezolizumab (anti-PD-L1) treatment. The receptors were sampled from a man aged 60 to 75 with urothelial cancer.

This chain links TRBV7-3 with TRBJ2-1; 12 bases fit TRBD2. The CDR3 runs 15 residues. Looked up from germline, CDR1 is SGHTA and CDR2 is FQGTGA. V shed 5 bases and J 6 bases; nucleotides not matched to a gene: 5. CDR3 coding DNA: TGTGCCAGCAGCGCCTCTAGCGGGGGGGCCAATGAGCAGTTCTTC. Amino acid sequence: CASSASSGGANEQFF.

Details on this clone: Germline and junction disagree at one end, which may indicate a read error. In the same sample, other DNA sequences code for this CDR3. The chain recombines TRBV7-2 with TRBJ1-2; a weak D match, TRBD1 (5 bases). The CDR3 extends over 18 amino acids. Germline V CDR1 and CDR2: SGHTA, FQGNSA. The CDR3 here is CASSPSGANREANYGYTF. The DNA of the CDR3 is TGTGCCAGCAGCCCCAGTGGGGCAAACCGTGAGGCTAACTATGGCTATACCTTC.